These 14 T cell receptor beta chains were sequenced from one sample in a study of blood T cells in healthy people across ages (dated by TCRdb to the mid-2010s). The library was produced with 5' RACE. Sequencing was performed on an Illumina HiSeq 2500. A second about 6 to 11 cycle PCR used a sample-barcoded 5' primer and a J-beta primer mix. Starting from the raw public reads, TCRdb applied fastp trimming at Q25, assembled clones with MiXCR and retained in-frame beta chains. Rows matching on CDR3 protein sequence are summarized as one entry with the most common DNA and genes. Present in this sample are 1,500,000 or so distinct CDR3 sequences, roughly two fifths of which were seen just once. Of the sample, just over 4% falls within the top ten clones. Sequencing input: blood. The receptor source for this set is a woman under 30 in good health.

This clonotype has a count of ten or more. The CDR3 loop is CAISVNGGHNEQFF. CDR3 coding DNA: TGTGCCATCAGTGTAAACGGGGGCCACAATGAGCAGTTCTTC. J is TRBJ2-1 and V is TRBV10-3; perhaps D is TRBD1 or TRBD2 (6 bases each). Deletions cut 4 bases from V and 5 bases from J, with 12 bases between. CDR1 and CDR2 (germline): ENHRY, SYGVKD. The CDR3 spans 14 residues.

This clonotype was seen a few times. The genes are TRBV29-1 and TRBJ2-3; 9 nucleotides match TRBD2. This CDR3 is 14 amino acids long. Germline assignment: CDR1 SQVTM and CDR2 ANQGSEA. V was pared by 4 bases and J by 6 bases, with 8 bases of the junction left unmatched. The CDR3 bases are TGCAGCGTTGCCCCCTGGACTAGCGTCGATACGCAGTATTTT. It codes for CSVAPWTSVDTQYF.

This chain uses TRBV7-2 with TRBJ2-7; possibly TRBD1 for D (6 bases). V gave up 5 bases and J gave up 6 bases, with 14 bases separating them. The V gene's germline CDR1 is SGHTA and CDR2 FQGNSA. The CDR3 covers 13 residues. This CDR3 is CASSLPGVGEQYF. The CDR3 region has the DNA TGTGCCAGCAGCCTCCCAGGGGTTGGCGAGCAGTACTTC.

This chain joins TRBV4-3 and TRBJ2-7; the match to TRBD2 covers 7 bases. Germline loops: CDR1 LGHNA, CDR2 YSLEER. There are 12 residues in the CDR3. V shed 9 bases, J shed 0 bases, and the junction held 2 bases outside the gene matches. Here the CDR3 reads CARTSISYEQYF. DNA of the CDR3: TGCGCCAGGACTAGCATCTCCTACGAGCAGTACTTC.

Only a few counts were recorded for this clonotype. CDR3 region: CASSFGGRLSNNEQFF. As DNA, the CDR3 is TGTGCCAGCAGCTTCGGCGGGAGGTTAAGCAACAATGAGCAGTTCTTC. The gene calls are TRBV11-2 and TRBJ2-1; TRBD2 agrees at 8 bases. Per germline, CDR1 SGHAT and CDR2 FQNNGV. This CDR3 is built from 16 residues. After removal of 3 bases from V and 5 bases from J, the junction contained 9 bases not matched to a gene.

This clonotype was counted once. The chain employs TRBV24-1 and TRBJ2-3; 7 nucleotides agree with TRBD1. The CDR3 covers 18 residues. With V trimmed by 5 bases and J by 4 bases, 17 bases remained unmatched. Germline assignment: CDR1 KGHDR and CDR2 SFDVKD. The CDR3 sequence is CATSGPLPGTDASDTQYF. CDR3 nucleotide sequence: TGTGCCACCAGTGGACCCCTCCCCGGGACAGACGCGTCAGATACGCAGTATTTT.

The chain joins TRBV27 to TRBJ2-7; D unresolved. The V end lost 6 bases, the J end lost 0 bases, and 15 bases lay between the germline ends. CDR1 MNHEY and CDR2 SMNVEV come from the germline V gene (reference sequence). The CDR3 is 15 amino acids. The CDR3 region has the DNA TGTGCCAGCAGGAAGATGGCAGAGCCCTCCTACGAGCAGTACTTC. It is translated as CASRKMAEPSYEQYF.

The sample holds a few counts of this clonotype. J is TRBJ2-3 and V is TRBV7-2; no reliable D call. The germline V gene has CDR1 SGHTA and CDR2 FQGNSA. The CDR3 runs 14 residues. V lost 4 bases and J 0 bases, leaving 8 bases between the germline ends. The CDR3, as DNA: TGTGCCAGCAGCTCTTACCGGAGCACAGATACGCAGTATTTT. Protein: CASSSYRSTDTQYF.

The genes are TRBV27 and TRBJ1-2; D call uncertain. V lost 3 bases, J lost 3 bases, and 11 bases lay in between. From germline, CDR1 is MNHEY and CDR2 SMNVEV (reference sequence). This CDR3 region has 14 residues. CDR3 DNA sequence: TGTGCCAGCAGTTTCTCTAGGAATCACTATGGCTACACCTTC. It encodes CASSFSRNHYGYTF.

In the case of this clonotype: One end of the junction varies from germline; a read error may be responsible. The rearrangement uses TRBV3-1 and TRBJ2-1; 7 bases align to TRBD2. This CDR3 region has 17 residues. Germline loops: CDR1 LGHDT, CDR2 YNNKEL (reference sequence). This chain's CDR3 is CASSRTVETSSCNEQFF. The CDR3 nucleotides read TGTGCCAGCAGCCGGACGGTGGAGACTAGCTCCTGCAATGAGCAGTTCTTC.

The chain links TRBV10-3 to TRBJ1-2, with 7 nucleotides matching TRBD1. The germline gives CDR1 ENHRY, CDR2 SYGVKD. V lost 6 bases, J lost 7 bases, and 14 bases stayed unmatched. The length of the CDR3 is 15 residues. The CDR3 DNA follows: TGTGCCATCAGGAAAGGGACAGCGACATCCTGTGGCTACACCTTC. Amino acids: CAIRKGTATSCGYTF.

Notes on this clonotype: Possible read error: a much larger clone is one base away. The CDR3 region has the DNA TGTGCCAGCAGTTACTCGAGTGGGGGCGGGGATGAGCAGTACTTC. Amino acids: CASSYSSGGGDEQYF. The genes are TRBV6-2 or TRBV6-3 and TRBJ2-1, with D perhaps being TRBD1 or TRBD2 (6 bases each). TRBJ2-7 explains the end of the DNA better; the J call may be wrong. Germline V gene data show CDR1 as MNHEY and CDR2 as SVGEGT. The CDR3 length is 15 residues.

This clonotype appeared a few times. Compared with germline, one end of the junction differs, possibly owing to a read error. The chain links TRBV7-2 to TRBJ2-5; TRBD2 is a possible D gene (6 bases). Gene TRBJ2-7 matches the end of the DNA better, so the J call may be wrong. This CDR3 contains 16 residues. CDR1 is SGHTA and CDR2 is FQGNSA in the germline V gene. The CDR3 sequence: CASSLGPGVVPYEQYF. The CDR3 DNA reads as TGTGCCAGCAGTTTAGGGCCGGGGGTAGTTCCCTACGAGCAGTACTTC.

In its sample, this clonotype was seen a few times. V gene TRBV15 combines with J gene TRBJ2-7; D perhaps matches TRBD2 (6 bases). The CDR3 runs to 14 residues. With 5 bases removed from V and 0 bases from J, the gap between germline ends came to 11 bases. Per the germline V gene, CDR1 is LNHNV and CDR2 is YYDKDF (reference sequence). For the CDR3, the DNA is TGTGCCACCAGCGGCGGGATCCACTCCTACGAGCAGTACTTC. Its protein product is CATSGGIHSYEQYF.